This record looks at one TCR beta chain sequence and its context. The antigen remains undetermined. The assay was carried out at the deep level. Every subset had its genomic DNA shared out evenly among several immunoSEQ plates. TCRdb's table, derived via immunoSEQ multiplex PCR, lists solely in-frame clones and lacks some. The sample has fewer than 550,000 clones, nearly 80% seen once. Germline-derived CDR1 and CDR2 are GTSNPN and SVGIG (reference sequence). The CDR3 consists of 14 residues. Trimming pared 2 bases from V and 4 bases from J, leaving 12 bases between. The source of the sample is a study of shared clonotypes between healthy human individuals. Findings of the study overall: How much donors shared clonotypes was expected to be affected by sequencing depth.

The clonotype was recovered from a woman in her 40s in good health. Some clones in this sample may be carry-over from other donors' samples. What was sequenced was PBMCs. The chain links TRBV30 to TRBJ1-5; D is undetermined. CDR3 amino acids: CAWSIGRINQPQHF. CDR3 DNA: TGTGCCTGGAGTATAGGTCGGATAAATCAGCCCCAGCATTTT.